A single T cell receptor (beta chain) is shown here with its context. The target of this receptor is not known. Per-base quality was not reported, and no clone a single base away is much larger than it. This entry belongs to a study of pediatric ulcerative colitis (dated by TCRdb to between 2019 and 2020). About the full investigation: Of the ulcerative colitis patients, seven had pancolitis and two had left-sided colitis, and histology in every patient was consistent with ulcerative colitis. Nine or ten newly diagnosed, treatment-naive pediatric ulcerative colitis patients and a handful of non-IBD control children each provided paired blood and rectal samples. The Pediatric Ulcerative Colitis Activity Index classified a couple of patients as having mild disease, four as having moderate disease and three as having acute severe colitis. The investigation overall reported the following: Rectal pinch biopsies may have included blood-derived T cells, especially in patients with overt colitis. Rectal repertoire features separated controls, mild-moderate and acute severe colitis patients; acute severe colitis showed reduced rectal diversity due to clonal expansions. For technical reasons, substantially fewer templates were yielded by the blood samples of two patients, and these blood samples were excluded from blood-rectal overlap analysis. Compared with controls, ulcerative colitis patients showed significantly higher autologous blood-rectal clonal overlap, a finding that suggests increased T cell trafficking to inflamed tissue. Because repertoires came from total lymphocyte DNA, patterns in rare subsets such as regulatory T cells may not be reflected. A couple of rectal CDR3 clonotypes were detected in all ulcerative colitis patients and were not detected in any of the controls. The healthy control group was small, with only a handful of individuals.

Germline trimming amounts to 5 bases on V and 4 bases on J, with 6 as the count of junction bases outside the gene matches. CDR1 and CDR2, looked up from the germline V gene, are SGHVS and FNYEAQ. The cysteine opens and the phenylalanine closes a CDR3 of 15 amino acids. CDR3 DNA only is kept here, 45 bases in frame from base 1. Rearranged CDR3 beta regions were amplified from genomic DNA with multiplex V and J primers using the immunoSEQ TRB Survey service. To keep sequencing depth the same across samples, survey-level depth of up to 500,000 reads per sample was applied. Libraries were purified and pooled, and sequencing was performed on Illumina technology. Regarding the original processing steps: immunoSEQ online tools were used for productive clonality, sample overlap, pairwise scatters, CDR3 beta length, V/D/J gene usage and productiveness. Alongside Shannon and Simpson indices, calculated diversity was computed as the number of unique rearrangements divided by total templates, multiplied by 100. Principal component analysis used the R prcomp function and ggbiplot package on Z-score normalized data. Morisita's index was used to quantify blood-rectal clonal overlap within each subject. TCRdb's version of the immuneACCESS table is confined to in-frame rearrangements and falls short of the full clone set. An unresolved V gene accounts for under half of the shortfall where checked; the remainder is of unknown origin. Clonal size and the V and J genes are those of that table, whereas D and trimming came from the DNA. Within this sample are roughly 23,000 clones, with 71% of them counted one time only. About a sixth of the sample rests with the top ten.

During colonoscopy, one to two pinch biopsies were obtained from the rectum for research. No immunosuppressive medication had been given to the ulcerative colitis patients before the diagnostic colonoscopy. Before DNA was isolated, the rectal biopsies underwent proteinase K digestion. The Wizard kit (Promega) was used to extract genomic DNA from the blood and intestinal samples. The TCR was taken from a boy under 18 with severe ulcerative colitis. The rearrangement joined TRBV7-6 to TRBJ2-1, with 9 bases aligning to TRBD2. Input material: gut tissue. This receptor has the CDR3 CASSPSGGPYNEQFF. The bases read TGTGCCAGCAGCCCGAGCGGGGGGCCTTACAATGAGCAGTTCTTC. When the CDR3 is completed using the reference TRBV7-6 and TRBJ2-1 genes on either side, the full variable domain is GAGVSQSPRYKVTKRGQDVALRCDPISGHVSLYWYRQALGQGPEFLTYFNYEAQQDKSGLPNDRFSAERPEGSISTLTIQRTEQRDSAMYRCASSPSGGPYNEQFFGPGTRLTVL.